This T cell receptor (beta chain) was obtained from a study of Ad26.COV2.S vaccination and SARS-CoV-2 variants. Treatment: around 19 received Ad26.COV2.S at low or high dose, single or two shots; five or six received placebo; per-sample allocation not given. Sample collection was performed on day 63 after the first vaccine or placebo injection. Sequenced by immunoSEQ multiplex PCR; TCRdb stores in-frame clones only, minus some. The repertoire includes roughly 700,000 clones, around 89% of them detected once, and approximately 1.5% sits in the top ten. The CDR3 totals 14 residues. V lost 4 bases to trimming and J lost 2 bases, with 11 bases between them. Germline CDR1 is KGHSH and CDR2 is LQKENI.

The TCR comes from a person aged 18-65 years who received the Ad26.COV2.S COVID-19 vaccine or a placebo. V and J are TRBV18 and TRBJ2-5; maybe TRBD1 (6 bases). This sample comprised peripheral blood, obtained in a trial of Ad26.COV2.S vaccine versus placebo. CDR3 coding DNA: TGTGCCAGCTCACTGGGACAACTACAAGAGACCCAGTACTTC. It is translated as CASSLGQLQETQYF.